The rows below give T cell receptor beta chains drawn from one sample of a study of blood T cell repertoires in COVID-19. Clones were sequenced by immunoSEQ multiplex PCR, and TCRdb holds only the in-frame ones, with some missing. The table lists around 100,000 clones, about 90% of them singletons. Sequenced input: peripheral blood. The receptors derive from a human donor in a cohort sampled during active COVID-19. Each CDR3 is given with its conserved first and last residue. D genes are given only for firm matches. Not every row has a clone size; where given, it reads once, few, many or a size class.

j_call | v_call | d_call | clone_size | cdr3_nt | cdr3_aa
TRBJ1-4 | TRBV28 | . | . | TGTGCCAGCAGTGACGGGATGTTTAATGAAAAACTGTTTTTT | CASSDGMFNEKLFF
TRBJ1-2 | TRBV5-1 | . | . | TGCGCCAGCAGCTTGGAACTCTATGGCTACACCTTC | CASSLELYGYTF
TRBJ1-1 | TRBV6-5 | . | few | TGTGCCAGCAGGGTCCGGGGTGGGAACACTGAAGCTTTCTTT | CASRVRGGNTEAFF
TRBJ1-5 | TRBV6-5 | . | . | TGTGCCAGCAGTTCCCCCCGGCAGCCCCAGCATTTT | CASSSPRQPQHF
TRBJ2-3 | TRBV11-3 | TRBD2 | . | TGTGCCAGCAGCTTAAAAGCGGGAGGGCCATCAGATACGCAGTATTTT | CASSLKAGGPSDTQYF
TRBJ2-7 | TRBV23-1 | TRBD2 | . | TGCGCCAGCAGTCCACCTTTTGGTAGCGGGAGTTCCTACGAGCAGTACTTC | CASSPPFGSGSSYEQYF
TRBJ2-7 | TRBV15 | TRBD1 | . | TGTGCCACCAGCAGCTATACTGTACCGGGACAGGGGGTCTACGAGCAGTACTTC | CATSSYTVPGQGVYEQYF
TRBJ2-5 | TRBV6-6 | TRBD1 | few | TGTGCCAGCAGCCGAGGGACAGTCCAAGAGACCCAGTACTTC | CASSRGTVQETQYF
TRBJ2-1 | TRBV6-5 | TRBD1 | . | TGTGCCAGCAGTTCGGGACAGGGCTTCAATGAGCAGTTCTTC | CASSSGQGFNEQFF
TRBJ2-7 | TRBV29-1 | TRBD1 | . | TGCAGCGTTGTCAAGACAGGGACCTACGAGCAGTACTTC | CSVVKTGTYEQYF
TRBJ2-5 | TRBV2 | TRBD1 | . | TGTGCCAGCACTCGCGACAGGGTGGCGGAGACCCAGTACTTC | CASTRDRVAETQYF
TRBJ2-2 | TRBV2 | . | . | TGTGCCAGCAGTGATCGGGGTATGGGCACCGGGGAGCTGTTTTTT | CASSDRGMGTGELFF
TRBJ2-3 | TRBV7-3 | . | once | TGTGCCAGCAGCTTCTCATATCGGACAGAGGCAGATACGCAGTATTTT | CASSFSYRTEADTQYF
TRBJ2-7 | TRBV7-9 | . | . | TGTGCCAGCAGCAGGGACAATCCCTACGAGCAGTACTTC | CASSRDNPYEQYF
TRBJ1-3 | TRBV5-1 | . | few | TGCGCCAGCACCCCTGACAGGAACTCTGGAAACACCATATATTTT | CASTPDRNSGNTIYF
TRBJ2-7 | TRBV27 | TRBD2 | . | TGTGCCAGCAGTTTTTCGACTAGCGGGAAAGGCGAGCAGTACTTC | CASSFSTSGKGEQYF
TRBJ2-1 | TRBV29-1 | TRBD2 | . | TGCAGCGTTTTGGCGGGAGGGCCGCGGGAGCAGTTCTTC | CSVLAGGPREQFF
TRBJ1-1 | TRBV14 | . | . | TGTGCCAGCAGCCAAGAGAGGGCAACTGAAGCTTTCTTT | CASSQERATEAFF
TRBJ1-2 | TRBV4-1 | . | . | TGCGCCAGCAGCCAAGAGGGCACTTCTAACTATGGCTACACCTTC | CASSQEGTSNYGYTF